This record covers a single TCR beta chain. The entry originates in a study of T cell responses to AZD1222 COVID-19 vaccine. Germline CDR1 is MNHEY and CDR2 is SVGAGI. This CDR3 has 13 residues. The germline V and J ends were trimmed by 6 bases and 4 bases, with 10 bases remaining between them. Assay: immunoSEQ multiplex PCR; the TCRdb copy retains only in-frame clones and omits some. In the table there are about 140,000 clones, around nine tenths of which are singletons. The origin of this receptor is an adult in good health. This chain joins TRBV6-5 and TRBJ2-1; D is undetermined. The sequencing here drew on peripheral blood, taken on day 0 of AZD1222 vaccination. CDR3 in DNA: TGTGCCAGCAGATTATCCCGTTACAATGAGCAGTTCTTC. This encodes CASRLSRYNEQFF.